The 28 T cell receptor beta chains below all came from one sample that was sequenced in a study of Graves' ophthalmopathy and Graves' hyperthyroidism. RNA transcripts served as template for amplifying TCR beta CDR3 sequences. The library came from an HTBI-primed first-round RT-PCR and a second-round multiplex PCR. TCRdb called the multiplex PCR reads again in MiXCR, with one record for every CDR3 protein. The top ten hold 1.6% of the sample, which has about 400,000 distinct CDR3 sequences, 15% to 20% seen once. The specimen was peripheral blood. Receptors were obtained from a woman younger than 35 with Graves' ophthalmopathy.

This clonotype has a count of ten or more. This chain links TRBV6-1 with TRBJ1-1, with D possibly matching TRBD1 (5 bases). Germline V lookup: CDR1 MNHNS, CDR2 SASEGT. This CDR3 contains 16 residues. V was clipped by 2 bases and J by 1 base, with 14 bases between them. Here the CDR3 DNA reads TGTGCCAGCAGTGAACCTTCTGACAGAACGAACACTGAAGCTTTCTTT. Its protein is CASSEPSDRTNTEAFF.

There are many counts of this clonotype. This chain links TRBV28 with TRBJ2-5; D is possibly TRBD2 (7 bases). The CDR3 has 16 residues. V shed 1 base and J shed 0 bases, with 12 bases lying between them. The germline V gene encodes CDR1 MDHEN and CDR2 SYDVKM. The CDR3 DNA follows: TGTGCCAGCAGTTTATCCGGGGGGACATACCAAGAGACCCAGTACTTC. Translating it yields CASSLSGGTYQETQYF.

This clonotype was seen many times. The genes are TRBV9 and TRBJ1-2, with 7 positions matching TRBD1. V was pared by 0 bases and J by 0 bases, with 8 bases of the junction left unmatched. The CDR3 is made up of 17 amino acids. In germline, CDR1 is SGDLS, CDR2 YYNGEE. The CDR3 DNA is TGTGCCAGCAGCGTAGGGGCAGGGGGAAACTCTAACTATGGCTACACCTTC. It specifies CASSVGAGGNSNYGYTF.

This clonotype was observed many times. The chain couples TRBV5-1 to TRBJ2-2; D uncertain. V lost 0 bases to trimming and J lost 0 bases, with 9 bases between them. Germline V CDR1 and CDR2: SGHRS, YFSETQ. This CDR3 has 16 residues. CDR3 in DNA: TGCGCCAGCAGCTTGGAAGGGAATACGAACACCGGGGAGCTGTTTTTT. Encoded protein: CASSLEGNTNTGELFF. Using reference TRBV5-1 and TRBJ2-2 for the parts outside the CDR3, the full variable domain is KAGVTQTPRYLIKTRGQQVTLSCSPISGHRSVSWYQQTPGQGLQFLFEYFSETQRNKGNFPGRFSGRQFSNSRSEMNVSTLELGDSALYLCASSLEGNTNTGELFFGEGSRLTVL.

This clonotype was seen at least ten times. The chain carries TRBV15 and TRBJ2-5; D not resolved. Trimming shortened V by 0 bases and J by 1 base, and 9 bases separated the two germline ends. CDR3 size: 15 residues. Per the germline V gene, CDR1 is LNHNV and CDR2 is YYDKDF (reference sequence). The chain's CDR3 is CATSRDRPPQETQYF. The CDR3 DNA is TGTGCCACCAGCAGAGATCGGCCGCCCCAAGAGACCCAGTACTTC.

This clonotype was recorded at least ten times. The rearrangement uses TRBV28 and TRBJ1-2, with a possible D match to TRBD1 (6 bases). Germline-derived CDR1 and CDR2 are MDHEN and SYDVKM. The CDR3 has 15 residues. The germline V and J ends were trimmed by 7 bases and 7 bases, with 22 bases remaining between them. In DNA form, the CDR3 reads TGTGCCAGCATCACGCTAGCACAGGGAGTCAGTGGCTACACCTTC. Protein: CASITLAQGVSGYTF.

In this sample, this clonotype turned up many times. In DNA form, the CDR3 reads TGCAGCGTTGGCCAGGAGGAGACCCAGTACTTC. Protein: CSVGQEETQYF. V gene TRBV29-1 combines with J gene TRBJ2-5; D is undetermined. Per the germline V gene, CDR1 is SQVTM and CDR2 is ANQGSEA. The V and J ends lost 4 bases and 5 bases respectively, with 8 bases between them. The CDR3 loop spans 11 amino acids. Together with reference TRBV29-1 and TRBJ2-5, the CDR3 gives the full variable domain: SAVISQKPSRDICQRGTSLTIQCQVDSQVTMMFWYRQQPGQSLTLIATANQGSEATYESGFVIDKFPISRPNLTFSTLTVSNMSPEDSSIYLCSVGQEETQYFGPGTRLLVL.

This clonotype was recorded at least ten times. V is TRBV2 and J is TRBJ2-2; TRBD1 agrees at 9 bases. V shed 6 bases, J shed 1 base, and the junction held 0 bases outside the gene matches. CDR1 is SNHLY and CDR2 is FYNNEI in the germline V gene. CDR3 length: 14 residues. This chain's CDR3 is CASRGQGNTGELFF. The CDR3 DNA reads TGTGCCAGCAGGGGACAGGGGAACACCGGGGAGCTGTTTTTT.

In this sample, this clonotype turned up many times. J is TRBJ1-3 and V is TRBV20-1, with D unclear. Germline lookup yields CDR1 DFQATT and CDR2 SNEGSKA (reference sequence). V shed 5 bases and J shed 0 bases, with 8 bases lying between them. CDR3 length: 13 amino acids. The CDR3 sequence is CSAAGFSGNTIYF. CDR3 DNA sequence: TGCAGTGCTGCAGGTTTCTCTGGAAACACCATATATTTT.

Many counts were recorded for this clonotype. The chain employs TRBV7-8 and TRBJ1-2; D gene ambiguous. The germline gives CDR1 SGHVS, CDR2 FQNEAQ. The CDR3 has 14 amino acids. The V and J ends lost 4 bases and 8 bases respectively, with 17 bases between them. This CDR3 reads CASSSIIGQRGYTF. CDR3 nucleotide sequence: TGTGCCAGCAGCTCCATAATCGGTCAGAGGGGCTACACCTTC.

This clonotype was seen repeatedly, ten times or more. This chain joins TRBV20-1 and TRBJ1-6; D is perhaps TRBD1 (6 bases). CDR1 and CDR2 (germline): DFQATT, SNEGSKA (reference sequence). The CDR3 spans 16 residues. Trimming cost V 6 bases and J 3 bases, with 18 bases left between them. CDR3 sequence: CSAWARQVFYNSPLHF. The CDR3 DNA follows: TGCAGTGCGTGGGCAAGACAGGTCTTCTATAATTCACCCCTCCACTTT.

The rearrangement joins TRBV5-6 to TRBJ1-5; TRBD1 aligns across 7 bases. V trimming: 0 bases; J trimming: 2 bases; junction bases outside the gene matches: 5. The CDR3 covers 16 residues. The germline V gene has CDR1 SGHDT and CDR2 YYEEEE. In DNA, the CDR3 is TGTGCCAGCAGCTTGGGACAGGGTAATGGCAATCAGCCCCAGCATTTT. It encodes CASSLGQGNGNQPQHF.

This clonotype was detected ten times or more. The chain joins TRBV6-2 or TRBV6-3 to TRBJ1-2, with unresolved D. The V gene lost 8 bases and the J gene lost 10 bases, with 17 bases spanning the gap. The CDR3 totals 12 residues. Germline-derived CDR1 and CDR2 are MNHEY and SVGEGT. CDR3 sequence reads: CASCRLDMDYTF. The CDR3 DNA is TGTGCCAGCTGCCGCCTCGACATGGACTACACCTTC.

This clonotype has just one count. The chain couples TRBV27 to TRBJ2-7; D unclear. The CDR3 extends over 14 amino acids. Germline loops: CDR1 MNHEY, CDR2 SMNVEV (reference sequence). Trimming cost V 3 bases and J 3 bases, with 12 bases left between them. CDR3 bases: TGTGCCAGCAGTTTGAAAGGGAAGGACTACGAGCAGTACTTC. It is translated as CASSLKGKDYEQYF.

The rearrangement uses TRBV6-1 and TRBJ1-2; TRBD1 matches at 9 bases. The CDR3 spans 14 residues. CDR1 and CDR2 (germline): MNHNS, SASEGT. With 5 bases clipped from V and 3 bases from J, the junction kept 4 bases outside the gene matches. DNA of the CDR3: TGTGCCAGCAGTACAGGGGGCCTGGACTATGGCTACACCTTC. Translating gives CASSTGGLDYGYTF.

At least ten counts were recorded for this clonotype. The rearrangement links TRBV4-2 to TRBJ1-5; the D gene is possibly TRBD1 (6 bases). The CDR3 sequence is 15 residues long. Germline V CDR1 and CDR2: LGHNA, YNFKEQ. V lost 0 bases, J lost 4 bases, and 10 bases lay in between. The CDR3 bases are TGTGCCAGCAGCCAAGATCAGGGGTGGAATCAGCCCCAGCATTTT. Protein: CASSQDQGWNQPQHF.

In its sample, this clonotype was seen many times. The V gene is TRBV7-3, the J gene TRBJ2-7; D gene unclear. V lost 1 base to trimming and J lost 2 bases, with 3 bases between them. Germline V lookup: CDR1 SGHTA, CDR2 FQGTGA. The CDR3 covers 12 residues. The DNA for the CDR3 is TGTGCCAGCAGCTTAATGGCCTACGAGCAGTACTTC. This gives the protein CASSLMAYEQYF.

This clonotype has ten or more counts. The gene calls are TRBV4-3 and TRBJ2-5; D gene uncertain. V was cut by 0 bases and J by 5 bases, with 13 bases left in between. The CDR3 covers 15 residues. Germline CDR1 reads LGHNA; CDR2 reads YSLEER. In DNA, the CDR3 is TGCGCCAGCAGCCAAGAAAACATGTCTTACGAGACCCAGTACTTC. It translates to CASSQENMSYETQYF.

This clonotype was observed many times. The chain recombines TRBV28 with TRBJ2-4, with D uncertain. The germline V gene encodes CDR1 MDHEN and CDR2 SYDVKM. V lost 6 bases to trimming and J lost 0 bases, with 6 bases between them. This CDR3 contains 13 residues. In nucleotides, the CDR3 is TGTGCCAGCAGGGACCTAGCCAAAAACATTCAGTACTTC. Amino acid sequence: CASRDLAKNIQYF.

This clonotype was counted ten times or more. The gene calls are TRBV27 and TRBJ2-7, with 11 bases identical to TRBD1. The CDR3 spans 18 residues. Germline trimming cut 4 bases from V and 9 bases from J; bases unmatched to any gene: 20. CDR1 is MNHEY and CDR2 is SMNVEV in the germline V gene (reference sequence). The CDR3 region is CASSSLGQGASRLESQYF. In nucleotides, the CDR3 is TGTGCCAGCAGTTCCCTTGGACAGGGGGCGTCTCGCTTAGAGTCGCAGTACTTC.

The sample holds many counts of this clonotype. The J gene is TRBJ1-3, the V gene TRBV12-3 or TRBV12-4, with no clear D. This CDR3 is 16 amino acids long. Trimming removed 2 bases at V and 0 bases at J, with 11 bases between. Here the CDR3 DNA reads TGTGCCAGCAGTTTACTGGGCACCATCTCTGGAAACACCATATATTTT. Translated: CASSLLGTISGNTIYF.

This sequence joins TRBV19 and TRBJ1-1; TRBD1 agrees at 12 bases. Germline V gene data show CDR1 as LNHDA and CDR2 as SQIVND (reference sequence). This CDR3 is 14 amino acids long. The V segment lost 4 bases and the J segment 4 bases; nucleotides outside the gene matches: 1. The CDR3 spells CASSRGQGATEAFF. The CDR3 DNA is TGTGCCAGTAGTAGGGGACAGGGGGCCACTGAAGCTTTCTTT.

This clonotype was observed many times. This chain joins TRBV12-3 or TRBV12-4 and TRBJ1-1; D is possibly TRBD1 (6 bases). V was shortened by 6 bases and J by 1 base, with 15 bases between the two germline ends. The CDR3 is made up of 15 amino acids. The DNA of the CDR3 is TGTGCCAGCAGCATGAACAGGGCGAGGAACACTGAAGCTTTCTTT. Its translation: CASSMNRARNTEAFF.

This clonotype was counted at least ten times. This rearrangement joins TRBV13 to TRBJ1-1, with 11 bases aligning to TRBD1. The CDR3 sequence is 15 residues long. Germline V gives CDR1 PRHDT, CDR2 FYEKMQ (reference sequence). Unmatched junction bases numbered 5, after V lost 5 bases and J lost 3 bases. CDR3 coding DNA: TGTGCCAGCAGCCAGGACAGGGGGCTGGACACTGAAGCTTTCTTT. This sequence encodes CASSQDRGLDTEAFF.

This clonotype turned up a few times. CDR3 DNA sequence: TGTGCCAGCAGTCCTAGCGGGAGTAAACCCTACGAGCAGTACTTC. This translates into CASSPSGSKPYEQYF. This chain joins TRBV27 and TRBJ2-7; 10 nucleotides match TRBD2. The ends lost 5 bases at V and 2 bases at J; junction bases unmatched: 6. Germline-derived CDR1 and CDR2 are MNHEY and SMNVEV (reference sequence). This CDR3 has 15 residues.

This clonotype has at least ten counts. The rearrangement links TRBV6-5 to TRBJ2-5; 10 nucleotides agree with TRBD2. CDR1 and CDR2 from the germline V gene are MNHEY and SVGAGI. CDR3 length: 15 amino acids. With V trimmed by 4 bases and J by 2 bases, 4 bases remained unmatched. CDR3 in amino acids: CASSSPGLAQETQYF. The CDR3 region has the DNA TGTGCCAGCAGTTCGCCGGGACTAGCGCAAGAGACCCAGTACTTC.

This clonotype was detected ten times or more. The chain has TRBV7-3 and TRBJ2-5; D possibly matches TRBD1 or TRBD2 (5 bases each). The CDR3 is made up of 13 amino acids. V lost 5 bases, J lost 5 bases, and 12 bases lay in between. Germline CDR1 reads SGHTA; CDR2 reads FQGTGA. The DNA for the CDR3 is TGTGCCAGCAGCCATCGGGACGGCGAGACCCAGTACTTC. Translating gives CASSHRDGETQYF. Full variable domain (missing parts from reference TRBV7-3 and TRBJ2-5): GAGVSQTPSNKVTEKGKYVELRCDPISGHTALYWYRQSLGQGPEFLIYFQGTGAADDSGLPNDRFFAVRPEGSVSTLKIQRTERGDSAVYLCASSHRDGETQYFGPGTRLLVL.

This clonotype was seen ten or more times. The chain recombines TRBV5-5 with TRBJ2-5, with D unclear. This CDR3 is 15 amino acids long. V was trimmed by 0 bases and J by 2 bases, leaving 11 bases between them. Germline CDR1 and CDR2: SGHKS and YYEKEE (reference sequence). CDR3: CASSLVSATQETQYF. CDR3 coding DNA: TGTGCCAGCAGCTTGGTGTCAGCAACTCAAGAGACCCAGTACTTC.